A single sample is the source of the 31 T cell receptor beta chains below, sequenced in a study of human T cells and chemical hapten exposure. It was unfractionated whole blood from which total RNA was extracted. TCRdb re-derived calls from the 5' RACE reads in MiXCR, one entry per CDR3 protein. The table shows over 95,000 distinct CDR3 sequences, with around 20% occurring only once. These receptors came from a human donor in good health.

This clonotype appeared a few times. The chain uses TRBV29-1 and TRBJ2-3; 11 nucleotides align to TRBD2. V was pared by 2 bases and J by 5 bases, with 6 bases of the junction left unmatched. The CDR3 is 15 residues long. Per the germline V gene, CDR1 is SQVTM and CDR2 is ANQGSEA. CDR3 loop: CSVELSSGRLDTQYF. The CDR3 DNA follows: TGCAGCGTTGAATTATCTAGCGGGAGGTTAGATACGCAGTATTTT.

This clonotype appeared a few times. The gene calls are TRBV25-1 and TRBJ2-7; no reliable D call. Trimming stripped 6 bases from V and 0 bases from J, with 3 bases between. The CDR3 extends over 11 amino acids. The V gene's germline CDR1 is MGHDK and CDR2 SYGVNS. The CDR3 nucleotides read TGTGCCAGCAGAGACTCCTACGAGCAGTACTTC. As protein: CASRDSYEQYF.

CDR3 sequence: CSARGDRAVEYF. DNA for the CDR3: TGCAGTGCTAGAGGGGATCGGGCCGTTGAGTACTTC. The chain couples TRBV20-1 to TRBJ2-7; D gene ambiguous. Germline CDR1 is DFQATT and CDR2 is SNEGSKA (reference sequence). The V and J ends lost 1 base and 11 bases respectively, with 15 bases between them. The CDR3 covers 12 residues.

A few counts support this clonotype. This rearrangement joins TRBV27 to TRBJ2-4; D remains ambiguous. Trimming took off 4 bases at V and 1 base at J, with 20 bases between the two ends. The CDR3 is made up of 18 amino acids. Germline-derived CDR1 and CDR2 are MNHEY and SMNVEV (reference sequence). CDR3 loop: CASSSPDAAPGAKNIQYF. CDR3 nucleotides: TGTGCCAGCAGTTCGCCGGACGCCGCTCCTGGGGCCAAAAACATTCAGTACTTC.

This clonotype was counted ten times or more. The CDR3 region is CASSLALGEQFF. Written as DNA, the CDR3 is TGCGCCAGCAGCTTGGCCCTAGGTGAGCAGTTCTTC. This chain connects TRBV5-1 to TRBJ2-1; D is unresolved. Germline lookup yields CDR1 SGHRS and CDR2 YFSETQ. The CDR3 runs 12 residues. Trimming pared 0 bases from V and 9 bases from J, leaving 7 bases between.

The chain recombines TRBV28 with TRBJ1-5; D is ambiguous. V was cut by 5 bases and J by 2 bases, with 16 bases left in between. The CDR3 totals 16 residues. Germline V gene lookup returns CDR1 MDHEN and CDR2 SYDVKM. CDR3 in amino acids: CASSPSLGSGNQPQHF. The CDR3 nucleotides read TGTGCCAGCAGTCCGTCGTTGGGTTCGGGCAATCAGCCCCAGCATTTT.

J is TRBJ2-3 and V is TRBV29-1, with 9 bases that match TRBD2. The CDR3 length is 16 residues. Trimming cost V 6 bases and J 5 bases; bases outside gene matches: 15. The germline V gene has CDR1 SQVTM and CDR2 ANQGSEA. CDR3 in DNA: TGCAGCGTCTGTAGCGGGAGCCCCCTTGCGGGAGATACGCAGTATTTT. It yields the protein CSVCSGSPLAGDTQYF.

V gene TRBV27 combines with J gene TRBJ1-6; D remains ambiguous. The CDR3 contains 13 residues. The V and J ends lost 2 bases and 9 bases respectively, with 8 bases between them. CDR1 is MNHEY and CDR2 is SMNVEV in the germline V gene (reference sequence). CDR3 loop: CASSLAVGSPLHF. The DNA for the CDR3 is TGTGCCAGCAGTTTAGCCGTCGGTTCACCCCTCCACTTT.

At least ten counts were recorded for this clonotype. The chain is built from TRBV5-1 and TRBJ2-3; TRBD1 aligns across 9 bases. The CDR3 covers 16 residues. The germline V gene encodes CDR1 SGHRS and CDR2 YFSETQ. Unmatched junction bases numbered 4, after V lost 2 bases and J lost 0 bases. As DNA, the CDR3 is TGCGCCAGCAGCTTTGGGACAGGGCCTAGCACAGATACGCAGTATTTT. Translation: CASSFGTGPSTDTQYF.

The rearrangement links TRBV29-1 to TRBJ1-4, with a weak D call TRBD1 (5 bases). CDR3 size: 14 residues. V lost 1 base and J lost 7, with 13 bases in between. Germline CDR1 is SQVTM and CDR2 is ANQGSEA. CDR3: CSVEVRGNIEKLFF. CDR3 nucleotide sequence: TGCAGCGTTGAAGTTCGGGGGAATATTGAAAAACTGTTTTTT.

This clonotype was picked up a small number of times. The chain recombines TRBV28 with TRBJ1-3, with a possible D match to TRBD1 (5 bases). There are 14 residues in the CDR3. In germline, CDR1 is MDHEN, CDR2 SYDVKM. V dropped 11 bases and J dropped 0 bases, with 14 bases sitting between them. CDR3 DNA: TGTGCCGGCCGGGACGGGCACTCTGGAAACACCATATATTTT. Translating gives CAGRDGHSGNTIYF.

This clonotype showed up just a few times. The gene calls are TRBV6-5 and TRBJ2-3; 7 bases map to TRBD1. V gave up 7 bases and J gave up 0 bases; unmatched junction bases: 13. The CDR3 has 17 residues. Looked up from germline, CDR1 is MNHEY and CDR2 is SVGAGI. In nucleotides, the CDR3 is TGTGCCAGCACCCCCGGACAGGACAACCCTAGCACAGATACGCAGTATTTT. This encodes CASTPGQDNPSTDTQYF.

The genes are TRBV5-1 and TRBJ2-7, with D maybe TRBD1 (5 bases). Germline V lookup: CDR1 SGHRS, CDR2 YFSETQ. The CDR3 length is 12 residues. V dropped 0 bases and J dropped 5 bases, with 6 bases sitting between them. The CDR3 DNA is TGCGCCAGCAGCTTGGTCAGGGACGAGCAGTACTTC. It codes for CASSLVRDEQYF.

This clonotype is a singleton in its sample. The V and J genes are TRBV7-2 and TRBJ2-3, with D possibly TRBD2 on 5 matching bases. The V and J ends lost 5 bases and 12 bases respectively, with 15 bases between them. Germline-derived CDR1 and CDR2 are SGHTA and FQGNSA. The CDR3 is 12 amino acids. CDR3 in amino acids: CASSLERPVQYF. CDR3 coding DNA: TGTGCCAGCAGCCTGGAGCGGCCAGTTCAGTATTTT.

The chain combines TRBV14 with TRBJ2-1; a possible D gene is TRBD1 (6 bases). Germline lookup yields CDR1 SGHDN and CDR2 FVKESK. Deletions cut 4 bases from V and 5 bases from J, with 18 bases between. This CDR3 is 16 amino acids long. In DNA, the CDR3 is TGTGCCAGCAGCCGGCTGGACATGGGGACAAACAATGAGCAGTTCTTC. This codes for CASSRLDMGTNNEQFF.

This clonotype appeared a few times. The chain combines TRBV24-1 with TRBJ2-5, with a tentative D call TRBD2 (5 bases). V dropped 8 bases and J dropped 13 bases, with 19 bases sitting between them. Germline CDR1 and CDR2: KGHDR and SFDVKD. The CDR3 sequence is 12 residues long. For the CDR3, the DNA is TGTGCCACCAAGGGTGGTGCGGGCCGGCGGTACTTC. This sequence encodes CATKGGAGRRYF.

This clonotype was picked up many times. The CDR3 DNA follows: TGTGCCAGCAAGACGGGAGCACGGGAAACAGATACGCAGTATTTT. It yields the protein CASKTGARETDTQYF. This rearrangement joins TRBV28 to TRBJ2-3, with D possibly being TRBD2 (6 bases). The CDR3 is made up of 15 amino acids. Germline lookup yields CDR1 MDHEN and CDR2 SYDVKM. V lost 7 bases, J lost 3 bases, and 17 bases lay in between.

V and J are TRBV19 and TRBJ2-1, with 7 bases aligning to TRBD2. Germline V gene data show CDR1 as LNHDA and CDR2 as SQIVND (reference sequence). The CDR3 length is 15 residues. V gave up 9 bases and J gave up 0 bases; unmatched junction bases: 8. CDR3 DNA: TGTGCCAGCAAATGGGGGGGGACCTCCTACAATGAGCAGTTCTTC. Its translation is CASKWGGTSYNEQFF.

The chain is built from TRBV25-1 and TRBJ2-3, with D unclear. The CDR3 is 13 amino acids. V shed 5 bases and J shed 1 base, with 7 bases lying between them. Looked up from germline, CDR1 is MGHDK and CDR2 is SYGVNS. CDR3 loop: CASSIGGTDTQYF. The CDR3 region has the DNA TGTGCCAGCAGTATCGGAGGCACAGATACGCAGTATTTT.

V is TRBV5-4 and J is TRBJ2-1; D is unresolved. The CDR3 is made up of 14 amino acids. Trimming left V 0 bases short and J 2 bases short, with 6 bases between. Germline assignment: CDR1 SGHNT and CDR2 YYREEE (reference sequence). The CDR3 nucleotides are TGTGCCAGCAGCTTGGATCCTCCCTACAATGAGCAGTTCTTC. This codes for CASSLDPPYNEQFF.

V gene TRBV28 combines with J gene TRBJ1-3, with TRBD1 matching 7 bases. Trimming removed 5 bases from V and 0 bases from J; junction bases left unmatched: 7. The germline CDR1 and CDR2 sequences are MDHEN and SYDVKM. CDR3 length equals 16 residues. DNA of the CDR3: TGTGCCAGCAGTATCCTACAGGGGAGCTCTGGAAACACCATATATTTT. As protein: CASSILQGSSGNTIYF. Complete variable domain (other parts from reference TRBV28 and TRBJ1-3): DVKVTQSSRYLVKRTGEKVFLECVQDMDHENMFWYRQDPGLGLRLIYFSYDVKMKEKGDIPEGYSVSREKKERFSLILESASTNQTSMYLCASSILQGSSGNTIYFGEGSWLTVV.

The rearrangement joins TRBV6-6 to TRBJ2-7; D ambiguous. The V gene's germline CDR1 is MNHNY and CDR2 SVGAGI (reference sequence). The V end lost 0 bases, the J end lost 5 bases, and 5 bases lay between the germline ends. The CDR3 sequence is 12 residues long. The chain's CDR3 is CASSYSRNEQYF. CDR3 in DNA: TGTGCCAGCAGTTACTCGCGAAACGAGCAGTACTTC.

This clonotype was seen a few times. The chain links TRBV28 to TRBJ2-2; 7 bases agree with TRBD2. V was pared by 7 bases and J by 6 bases, with 11 bases of the junction left unmatched. This CDR3 comprises 15 residues. The germline gives CDR1 MDHEN, CDR2 SYDVKM. The CDR3 loop reads CASTEGGVEAGELFF. CDR3 nucleotides: TGTGCCAGCACCGAGGGAGGGGTGGAGGCCGGGGAGCTGTTTTTT.

The V gene is TRBV6-5, the J gene TRBJ1-2; the D gene is possibly TRBD1 (5 bases). The CDR3 is made up of 14 amino acids. The germline V and J ends were trimmed by 0 bases and 5 bases, with 10 bases remaining between them. Germline-derived CDR1 and CDR2 are MNHEY and SVGAGI. CDR3 nucleotides: TGTGCCAGCAGTTACTCGACAGAGTGGTATGGCTACACCTTC. It codes for CASSYSTEWYGYTF.

This clonotype was counted a few times. This CDR3 reads CASSQDRGRRYEQYF. The CDR3 coding sequence is TGTGCCAGCAGCCAAGACAGGGGGCGCAGGTACGAGCAGTACTTC. This chain connects TRBV4-2 to TRBJ2-7; 8 bases are a match to TRBD1. The CDR3 extends over 15 amino acids. Germline V gene data show CDR1 as LGHNA and CDR2 as YNFKEQ. The ends lost 0 bases at V and 4 bases at J; junction bases unmatched: 5.

This clonotype occurred a few times. This rearrangement joins TRBV12-3 or TRBV12-4 to TRBJ1-1; D ambiguous. The CDR3 extends over 13 amino acids. V was trimmed by 5 bases and J by 11 bases, leaving 18 bases between them. The CDR3 DNA follows: TGTGCCAGCAGTCATCAGGAAAACCTACGGGCTTTCTTT. Translated: CASSHQENLRAFF.

The chain links TRBV18 to TRBJ2-5, with no clear D. CDR3 size: 12 residues. The V gene lost 6 bases and the J gene lost 0 bases, with 5 bases spanning the gap. CDR1 is KGHSH, CDR2 LQKENI, per germline. The CDR3 is CASSLYQETQYF. The CDR3 DNA reads TGTGCCAGCTCCCTGTACCAAGAGACCCAGTACTTC.

The rearrangement links TRBV19 to TRBJ2-5; tentatively, D is TRBD2 (5 bases). CDR3 length equals 13 residues. The V gene's germline CDR1 is LNHDA and CDR2 SQIVND (reference sequence). V was pared by 3 bases and J by 5 bases, with 10 bases between. CDR3 bases: TGTGCCAGTAGTATTCGAGGGTCGGAGACCCAGTACTTC. Translated: CASSIRGSETQYF.

The chain uses TRBV7-8 and TRBJ1-5; a possible D gene is TRBD1 (5 bases). Between the trimmed V and J ends, which lost 1 base and 6 bases, there was a span of 10 bases. Germline V gene sequence: CDR1 SGHVS, CDR2 FQNEAQ. This CDR3 comprises 14 residues. The CDR3 region has the DNA TGTGCCAGCAGCTTAGTTGGGGGAAGTCAGCCCCAGCATTTT. Translation gives CASSLVGGSQPQHF.

CDR3 sequence (DNA): TGCAGTGAGGGGGCAGATACGCAGTATTTT. This sequence encodes CSEGADTQYF. The J gene is TRBJ2-3, the V gene TRBV20-1; maybe TRBD1 (6 bases). The CDR3 length is 10 residues. V was trimmed by 7 bases and J by 4 bases, leaving 6 bases between them. CDR1 and CDR2 (germline): DFQATT, SNEGSKA (reference sequence).

V usage is TRBV30 and J usage is TRBJ2-3; TRBD2 aligns across 13 bases. CDR3 size: 17 residues. V lost 0 bases, J lost 0 bases, and 3 bases stayed unmatched. CDR1 GTSNPN and CDR2 SVGIG come from the germline V gene (reference sequence). For the CDR3, the DNA is TGTGCCTGGAGTGTACCGGGACTAGCGGGAAGCACAGATACGCAGTATTTT. This gives the protein CAWSVPGLAGSTDTQYF.